The clone carrying this T cell receptor beta chain came up a few times. Its antigen is not identified. CDR3 length: 15 amino acids. Germline V gene data show CDR1 as MDHEN and CDR2 as SYDVKM. Trimming cost V 6 bases and J 4 bases, with 19 bases left between them. The record originates from a study of T-cell reconstitution after alpha-beta-depleted transplantation in children. Study-wide results and caveats: Several hundred expanded graft clones reportedly were the source of alpha-beta T cells about two months after transplant.

For TCRbeta, the library was prepared with unique molecular identifiers. TCRdb ran MiXCR on the PCR reads and lists one entry per CDR3 protein. Of about 340,000 distinct CDR3 sequences in the sample, about 17% were seen once. This chain uses TRBV28 with TRBJ2-7; tentatively, D is TRBD1 (5 bases). This clonotype originated in a male patient aged 2 to 9 who had a stem cell transplant for acute lymphoblastic leukemia, so the T cells may come from the graft donor. This material consisted of PBMCs, mostly from graft donor cells, taken 360 days after TCRalphabeta/CD19-depleted stem cell transplant. This CDR3 is CASSSPGYLLYEQYF. The CDR3 nucleotides read TGTGCCAGCAGCTCCCCAGGGTACCTTTTGTACGAGCAGTACTTC.